This TCR beta chain was obtained from a study of blood T cell repertoires in COVID-19. About the research overall: Italy, Spain and the United States were the sources of the convalescent and acute COVID-19 samples. T cells, B-cell-depleted T cells, or PBMCs supplied cDNA or gDNA.

This CDR3 has 16 amino acids. The trim removed 1 base at V and 5 bases at J, leaving 7 bases unmatched. Germline CDR1 is SEHNR and CDR2 is FQNEAQ (reference sequence). Per the study methods: Estimation of nucleated cell counts relied on the amplification of reference gene primers. This table comes from immunoSEQ multiplex PCR, and its TCRdb copy is limited to in-frame clones, with some not included. That table furnishes V, J and clone size, whereas the DNA furnished D and trimming. The sample carries about 80,000 clones, roughly nine tenths recorded once. The sequencing input was peripheral blood. The chain joins TRBV7-9 to TRBJ2-3, with TRBD1 matching over 9 bases. This TCR was recovered from an elderly woman with active or convalescent COVID-19. The DNA of the CDR3 is TGTGCCAGCAGCTTAGTGGCGGGACAGGGCAGAGATACGCAGTATTTT. Translating it yields CASSLVAGQGRDTQYF.